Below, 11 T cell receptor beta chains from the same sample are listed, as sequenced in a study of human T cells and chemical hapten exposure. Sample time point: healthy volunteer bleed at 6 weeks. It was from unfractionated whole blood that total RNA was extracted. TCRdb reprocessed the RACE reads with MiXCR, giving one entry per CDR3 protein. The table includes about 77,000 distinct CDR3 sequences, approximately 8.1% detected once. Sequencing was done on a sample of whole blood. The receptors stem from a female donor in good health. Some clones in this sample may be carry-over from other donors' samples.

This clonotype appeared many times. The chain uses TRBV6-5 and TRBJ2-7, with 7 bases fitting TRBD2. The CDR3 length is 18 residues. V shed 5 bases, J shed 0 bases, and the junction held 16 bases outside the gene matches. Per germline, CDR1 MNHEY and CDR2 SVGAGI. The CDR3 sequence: CASSPTHLTGGGSYEQYF. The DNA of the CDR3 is TGTGCCAGCAGTCCCACGCACCTCACAGGCGGGGGCTCCTACGAGCAGTACTTC.

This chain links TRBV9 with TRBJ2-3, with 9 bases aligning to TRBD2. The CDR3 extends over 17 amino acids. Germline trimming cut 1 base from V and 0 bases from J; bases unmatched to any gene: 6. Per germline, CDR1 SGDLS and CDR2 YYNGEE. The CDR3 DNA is TGTGCCAGCAGCGTAATATCTAGCGGGGATAGCACAGATACGCAGTATTTT. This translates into CASSVISSGDSTDTQYF.

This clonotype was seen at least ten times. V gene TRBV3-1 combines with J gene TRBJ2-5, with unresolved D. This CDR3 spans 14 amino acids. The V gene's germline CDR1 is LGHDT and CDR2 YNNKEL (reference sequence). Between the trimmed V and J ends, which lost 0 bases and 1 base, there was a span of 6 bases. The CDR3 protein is CASSQDYSQETQYF. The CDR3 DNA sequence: TGTGCCAGCAGCCAAGATTACTCCCAAGAGACCCAGTACTTC.

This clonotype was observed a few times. The chain's CDR3 is CASSQEERGLGYQPTEAFF. CDR3 nucleotide sequence: TGTGCCAGCAGCCAAGAGGAGCGGGGGCTCGGGTATCAACCGACTGAAGCTTTCTTT. The chain carries TRBV4-2 and TRBJ1-1, with TRBD1 as a possible D gene (6 bases). Germline V gene lookup returns CDR1 LGHNA and CDR2 YNFKEQ. The V end lost 0 bases, the J end lost 5 bases, and 25 bases lay between the germline ends. The CDR3 length is 19 residues.

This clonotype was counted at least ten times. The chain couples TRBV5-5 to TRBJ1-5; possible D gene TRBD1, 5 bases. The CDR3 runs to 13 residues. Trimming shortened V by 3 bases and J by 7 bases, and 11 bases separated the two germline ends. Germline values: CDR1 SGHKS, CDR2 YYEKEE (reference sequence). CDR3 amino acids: CASSSTWGQPQHF. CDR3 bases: TGTGCCAGCAGCTCCACGTGGGGGCAGCCCCAGCATTTT.

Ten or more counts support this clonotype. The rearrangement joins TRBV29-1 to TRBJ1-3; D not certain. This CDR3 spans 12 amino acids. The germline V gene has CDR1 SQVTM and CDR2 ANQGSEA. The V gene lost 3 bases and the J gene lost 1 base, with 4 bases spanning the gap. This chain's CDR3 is CSVDVSGNTIYF. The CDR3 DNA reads TGCAGCGTTGACGTGTCTGGAAACACCATATATTTT.

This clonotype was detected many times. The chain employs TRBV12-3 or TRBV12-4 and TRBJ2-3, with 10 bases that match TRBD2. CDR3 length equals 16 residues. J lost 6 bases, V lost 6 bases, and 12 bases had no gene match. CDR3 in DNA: TGTGCCAGCAGGCCCCTAGCGGGGGCCCTCGGGGATACGCAGTATTTT. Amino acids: CASRPLAGALGDTQYF.

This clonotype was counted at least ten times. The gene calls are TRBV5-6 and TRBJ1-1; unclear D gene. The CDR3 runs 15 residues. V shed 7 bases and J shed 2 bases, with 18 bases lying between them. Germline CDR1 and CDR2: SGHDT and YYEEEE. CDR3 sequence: CASHYRRTLNTEAFF. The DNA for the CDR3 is TGTGCCAGCCACTACCGGAGGACGTTAAACACTGAAGCTTTCTTT. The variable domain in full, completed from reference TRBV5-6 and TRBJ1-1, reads DAGVTQSPTHLIKTRGQQVTLRCSPKSGHDTVSWYQQALGQGPQFIFQYYEEEERQRGNFPDRFSGHQFPNYSSELNVNALLLGDSALYLCASHYRRTLNTEAFFGQGTRLTVV.

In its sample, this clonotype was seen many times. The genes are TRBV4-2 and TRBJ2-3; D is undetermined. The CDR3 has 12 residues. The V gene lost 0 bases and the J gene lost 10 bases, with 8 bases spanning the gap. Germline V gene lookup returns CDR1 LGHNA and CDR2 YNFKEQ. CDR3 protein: CASSQDSRPQYF. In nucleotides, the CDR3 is TGTGCCAGCAGCCAAGACTCACGGCCGCAGTATTTT.

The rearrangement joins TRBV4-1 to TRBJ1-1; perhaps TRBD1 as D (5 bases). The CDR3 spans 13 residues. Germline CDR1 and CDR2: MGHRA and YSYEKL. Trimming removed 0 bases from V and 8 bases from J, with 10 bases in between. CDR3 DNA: TGCGCCAGCAGCCAAGATGAAGGGGACGAAGCTTTCTTT. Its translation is CASSQDEGDEAFF.

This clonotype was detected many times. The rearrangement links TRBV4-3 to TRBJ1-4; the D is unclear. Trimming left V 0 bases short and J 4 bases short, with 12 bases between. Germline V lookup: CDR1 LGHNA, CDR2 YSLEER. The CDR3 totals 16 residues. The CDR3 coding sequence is TGCGCCAGCAGCCAAGATCTCACAGCAAATAATGAAAAACTGTTTTTT. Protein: CASSQDLTANNEKLFF.